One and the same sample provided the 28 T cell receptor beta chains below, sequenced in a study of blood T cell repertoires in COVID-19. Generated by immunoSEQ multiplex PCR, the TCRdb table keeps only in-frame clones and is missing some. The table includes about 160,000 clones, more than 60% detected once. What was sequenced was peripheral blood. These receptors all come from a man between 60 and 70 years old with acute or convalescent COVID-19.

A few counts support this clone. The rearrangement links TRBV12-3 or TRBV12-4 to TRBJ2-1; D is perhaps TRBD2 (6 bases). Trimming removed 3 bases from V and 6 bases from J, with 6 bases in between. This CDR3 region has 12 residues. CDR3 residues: CASSLGGNEQFF. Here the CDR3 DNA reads TGTGCCAGCAGTTTGGGGGGCAATGAGCAGTTCTTC.

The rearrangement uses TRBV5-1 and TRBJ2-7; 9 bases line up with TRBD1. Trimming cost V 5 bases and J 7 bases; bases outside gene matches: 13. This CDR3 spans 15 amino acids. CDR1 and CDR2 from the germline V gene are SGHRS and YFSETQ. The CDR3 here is CASRSSDRGVWEQYF. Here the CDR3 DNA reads TGCGCCAGCAGGAGTTCCGACAGGGGGGTGTGGGAGCAGTACTTC.

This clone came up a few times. The DNA of the CDR3 is TGCGCCAGCAGCCGGGGTGGAGGCATGGCCACTGAAGCTTTCTTT. Its protein product is CASSRGGGMATEAFF. The chain couples TRBV5-1 to TRBJ1-1; D is undetermined. V lost 4 bases, J lost 4 bases, and 17 bases lay in between. The length of the CDR3 is 15 residues. Germline assignment: CDR1 SGHRS and CDR2 YFSETQ.

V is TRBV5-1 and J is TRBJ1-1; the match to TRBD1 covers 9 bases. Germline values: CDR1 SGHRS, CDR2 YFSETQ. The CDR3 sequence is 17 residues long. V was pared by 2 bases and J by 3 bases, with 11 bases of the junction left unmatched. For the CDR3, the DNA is TGCGCCAGCAGCTTCCCTGAGGGACAGGGTCATGACACTGAAGCTTTCTTT. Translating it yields CASSFPEGQGHDTEAFF.

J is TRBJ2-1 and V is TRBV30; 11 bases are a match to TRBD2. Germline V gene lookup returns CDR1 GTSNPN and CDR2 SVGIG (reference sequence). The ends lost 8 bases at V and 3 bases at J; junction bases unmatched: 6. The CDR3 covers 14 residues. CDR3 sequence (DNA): TGTGCCGGAGGGACTAGCGGAAACTACAATGAGCAGTTCTTC. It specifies CAGGTSGNYNEQFF.

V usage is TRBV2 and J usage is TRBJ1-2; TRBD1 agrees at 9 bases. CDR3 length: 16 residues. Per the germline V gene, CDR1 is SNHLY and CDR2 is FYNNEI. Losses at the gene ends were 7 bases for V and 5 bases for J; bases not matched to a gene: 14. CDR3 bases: TGTGCCAGCAATAACCCAGGACAGGGGAAGGGGTATGGCTACACCTTC. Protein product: CASNNPGQGKGYGYTF. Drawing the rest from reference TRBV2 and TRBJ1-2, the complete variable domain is EPEVTQTPSHQVTQMGQEVILRCVPISNHLYFYWYRQILGQKVEFLVSFYNNEISEKSEIFDDQFSVERPDGSNFTLKIRSTKLEDSAMYFCASNNPGQGKGYGYTFGSGTRLTVV.

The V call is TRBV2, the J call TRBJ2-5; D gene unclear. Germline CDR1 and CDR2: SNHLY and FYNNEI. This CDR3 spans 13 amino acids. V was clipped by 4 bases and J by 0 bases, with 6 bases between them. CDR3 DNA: TGTGCCAGCAGTGTACAGCACCAAGAGACCCAGTACTTC. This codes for CASSVQHQETQYF.

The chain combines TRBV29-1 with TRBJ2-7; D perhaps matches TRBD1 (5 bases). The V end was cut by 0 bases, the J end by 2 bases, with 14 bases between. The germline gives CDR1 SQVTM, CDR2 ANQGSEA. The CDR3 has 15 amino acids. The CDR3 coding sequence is TGCAGCGTTGAAGATCAGGGCAGGGCCACCTACGAGCAGTACTTC. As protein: CSVEDQGRATYEQYF.

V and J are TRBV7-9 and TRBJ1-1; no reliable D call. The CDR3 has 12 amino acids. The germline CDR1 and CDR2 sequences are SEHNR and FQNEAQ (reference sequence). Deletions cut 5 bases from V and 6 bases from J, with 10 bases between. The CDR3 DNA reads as TGTGCCAGCAGCCCCTATAACTCTGAAGCTTTCTTT. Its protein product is CASSPYNSEAFF. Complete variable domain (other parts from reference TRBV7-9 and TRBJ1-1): DTGVSQNPRHKITKRGQNVTFRCDPISEHNRLYWYRQTLGQGPEFLTYFQNEAQLEKSRLLSDRFSAERPKGSFSTLEIQRTEQGDSAMYLCASSPYNSEAFFGQGTRLTVV.

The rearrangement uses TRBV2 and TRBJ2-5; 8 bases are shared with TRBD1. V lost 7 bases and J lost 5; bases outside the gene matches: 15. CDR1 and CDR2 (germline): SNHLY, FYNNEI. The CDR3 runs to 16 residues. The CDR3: CASTRTQGVGVETQYF. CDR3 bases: TGTGCCAGCACCCGAACACAGGGGGTTGGTGTTGAGACCCAGTACTTC.

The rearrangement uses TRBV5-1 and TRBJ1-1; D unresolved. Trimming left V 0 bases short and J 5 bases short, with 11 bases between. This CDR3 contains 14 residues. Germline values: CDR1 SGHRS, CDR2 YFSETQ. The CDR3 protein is CASSLALWETEAFF. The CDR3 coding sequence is TGCGCCAGCAGCTTGGCCCTCTGGGAGACTGAAGCTTTCTTT.

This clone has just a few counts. For the CDR3, the DNA is TGTGCCAGTAGTTCAGGGACAGGCCCCTACTATGGCTACACCTTC. As protein: CASSSGTGPYYGYTF. The chain couples TRBV19 to TRBJ1-2; 8 nucleotides agree with TRBD1. The CDR3 consists of 15 residues. Per germline, CDR1 LNHDA and CDR2 SQIVND (reference sequence). V lost 5 bases and J lost 3; bases outside the gene matches: 8.

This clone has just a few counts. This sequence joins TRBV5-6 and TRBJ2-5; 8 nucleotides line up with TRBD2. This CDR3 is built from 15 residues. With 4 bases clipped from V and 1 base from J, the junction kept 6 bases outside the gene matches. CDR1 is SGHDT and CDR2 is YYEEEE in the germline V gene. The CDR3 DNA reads TGTGCCAGCAGCCCAACAGCGGGAGCCCAAGAGACCCAGTACTTC. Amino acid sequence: CASSPTAGAQETQYF.

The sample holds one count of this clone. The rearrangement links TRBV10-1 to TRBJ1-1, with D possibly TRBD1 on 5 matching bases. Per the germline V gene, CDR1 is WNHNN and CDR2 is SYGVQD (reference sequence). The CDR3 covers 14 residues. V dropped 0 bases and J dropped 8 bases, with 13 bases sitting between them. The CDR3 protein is CASSESGGKGEAFF. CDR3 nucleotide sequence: TGCGCCAGCAGTGAGTCGGGGGGGAAAGGGGAAGCTTTCTTT.

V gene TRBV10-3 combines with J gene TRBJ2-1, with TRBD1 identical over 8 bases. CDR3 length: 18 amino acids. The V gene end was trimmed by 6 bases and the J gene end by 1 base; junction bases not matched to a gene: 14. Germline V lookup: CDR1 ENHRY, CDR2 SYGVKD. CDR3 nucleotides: TGTGCCATCAGGACGACCGGGACAGGAGAAGGGTCCTACAATGAGCAGTTCTTC. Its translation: CAIRTTGTGEGSYNEQFF.

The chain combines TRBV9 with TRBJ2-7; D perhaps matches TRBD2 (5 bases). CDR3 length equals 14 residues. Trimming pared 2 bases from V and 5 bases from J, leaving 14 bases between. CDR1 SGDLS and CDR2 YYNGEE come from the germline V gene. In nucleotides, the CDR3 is TGTGCCAGCAGCGTTGGACTGGTTCAGAACGAGCAGTACTTC. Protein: CASSVGLVQNEQYF. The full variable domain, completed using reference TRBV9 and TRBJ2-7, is DSGVTQTPKHLITATGQRVTLRCSPRSGDLSVYWYQQSLDQGLQFLIQYYNGEERAKGNILERFSAQQFPDLHSELNLSSLELGDSALYFCASSVGLVQNEQYFGPGTRLTVT.

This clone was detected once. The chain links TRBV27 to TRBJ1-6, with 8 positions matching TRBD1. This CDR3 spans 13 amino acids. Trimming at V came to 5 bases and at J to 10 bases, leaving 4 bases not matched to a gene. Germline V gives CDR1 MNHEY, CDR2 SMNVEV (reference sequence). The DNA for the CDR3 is TGTGCCAGCAGTCACGGACAGGGCTCACCCCTCCACTTT. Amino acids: CASSHGQGSPLHF.

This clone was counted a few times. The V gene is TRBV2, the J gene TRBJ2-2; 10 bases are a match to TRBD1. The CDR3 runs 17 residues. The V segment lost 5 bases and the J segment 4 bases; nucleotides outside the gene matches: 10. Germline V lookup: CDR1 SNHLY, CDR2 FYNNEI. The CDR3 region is CASSQGPGQGPTGELFF. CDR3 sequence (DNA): TGTGCCAGCAGTCAGGGCCCGGGACAGGGGCCCACCGGGGAGCTGTTTTTT.

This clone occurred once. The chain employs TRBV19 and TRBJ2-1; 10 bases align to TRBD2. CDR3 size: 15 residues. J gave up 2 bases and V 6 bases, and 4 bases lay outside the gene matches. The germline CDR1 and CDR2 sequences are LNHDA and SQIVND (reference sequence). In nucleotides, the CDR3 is TGTGCCAGTAGCCAACTAGCGGGAACCTACAATGAGCAGTTCTTC. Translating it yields CASSQLAGTYNEQFF.

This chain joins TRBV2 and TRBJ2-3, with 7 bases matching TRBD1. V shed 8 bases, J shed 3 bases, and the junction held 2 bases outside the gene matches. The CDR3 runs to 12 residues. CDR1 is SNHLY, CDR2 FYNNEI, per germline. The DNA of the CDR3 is TGTGCCAGCCGACAGGGTACAGATACGCAGTATTTT. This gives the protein CASRQGTDTQYF.

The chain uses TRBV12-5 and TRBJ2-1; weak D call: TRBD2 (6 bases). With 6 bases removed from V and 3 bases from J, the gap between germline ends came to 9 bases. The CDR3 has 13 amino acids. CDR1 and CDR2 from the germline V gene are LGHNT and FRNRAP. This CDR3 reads CASGVTSYNEQFF. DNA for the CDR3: TGTGCTAGTGGGGTGACTAGCTACAATGAGCAGTTCTTC. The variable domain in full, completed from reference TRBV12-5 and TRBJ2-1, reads DARVTQTPRHKVTEMGQEVTMRCQPILGHNTVFWYRQTMMQGLELLAYFRNRAPLDDSGMPKDRFSAEMPDATLATLKIQPSEPRDSAVYFCASGVTSYNEQFFGPGTRLTVL.

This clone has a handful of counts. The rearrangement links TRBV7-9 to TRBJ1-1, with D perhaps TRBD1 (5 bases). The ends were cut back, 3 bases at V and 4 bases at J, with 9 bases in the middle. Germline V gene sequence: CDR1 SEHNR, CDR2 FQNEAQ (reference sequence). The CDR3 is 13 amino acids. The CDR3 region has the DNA TGTGCCAGCAGCTTCGGGGGAGGCACTGAAGCTTTCTTT. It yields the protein CASSFGGGTEAFF.

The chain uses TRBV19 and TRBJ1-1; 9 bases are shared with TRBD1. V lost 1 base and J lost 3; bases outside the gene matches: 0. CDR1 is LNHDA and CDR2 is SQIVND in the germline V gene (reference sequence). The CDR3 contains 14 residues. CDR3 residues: CASSIGTGDTEAFF. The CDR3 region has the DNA TGTGCCAGTAGTATAGGGACAGGGGACACTGAAGCTTTCTTT.

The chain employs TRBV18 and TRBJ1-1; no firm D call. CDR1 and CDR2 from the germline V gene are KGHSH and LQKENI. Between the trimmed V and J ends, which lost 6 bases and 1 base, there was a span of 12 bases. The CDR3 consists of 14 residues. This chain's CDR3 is CASSLDTRNTEAFF. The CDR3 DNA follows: TGTGCCAGCTCGTTAGACACAAGGAACACTGAAGCTTTCTTT.

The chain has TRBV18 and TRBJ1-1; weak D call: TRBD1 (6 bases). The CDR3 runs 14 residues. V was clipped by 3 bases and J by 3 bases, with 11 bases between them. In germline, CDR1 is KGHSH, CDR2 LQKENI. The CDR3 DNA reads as TGTGCCAGCTCACCGATTAGACAGGACACTGAAGCTTTCTTT. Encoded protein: CASSPIRQDTEAFF.

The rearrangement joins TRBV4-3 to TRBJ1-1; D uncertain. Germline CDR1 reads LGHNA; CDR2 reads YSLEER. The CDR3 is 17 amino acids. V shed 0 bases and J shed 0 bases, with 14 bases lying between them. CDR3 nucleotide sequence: TGCGCCAGCAGCCAAGATCAGGTATCGTTATTGAACACTGAAGCTTTCTTT. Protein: CASSQDQVSLLNTEAFF.

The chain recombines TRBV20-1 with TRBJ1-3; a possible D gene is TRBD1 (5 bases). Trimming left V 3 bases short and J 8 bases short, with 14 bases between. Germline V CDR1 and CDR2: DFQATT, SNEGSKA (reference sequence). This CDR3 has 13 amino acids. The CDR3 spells CSASKGKTDTIYF. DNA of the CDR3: TGCAGTGCTAGTAAGGGGAAGACGGACACCATATATTTT.

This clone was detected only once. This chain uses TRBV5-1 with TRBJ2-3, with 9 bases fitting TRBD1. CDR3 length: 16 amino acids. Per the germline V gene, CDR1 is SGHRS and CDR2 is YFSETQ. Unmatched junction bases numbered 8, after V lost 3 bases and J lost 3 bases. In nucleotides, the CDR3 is TGCGCCAGCAGCTCCCGTGGGACAGGGATGACAGATACGCAGTATTTT. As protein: CASSSRGTGMTDTQYF.